The entry that follows covers one TCR beta chain sequence. This entry belongs to a study of CD8 T cells in Susac syndrome. RNA, at roughly 0.45 to 1 ug, was reverse transcribed with random hexamers. TCRdb fed the immunoSEQ multiplex PCR reads into MiXCR, producing one record per CDR3 protein. This table has about 69,000 distinct CDR3 sequences, roughly nine tenths appearing once. The CDR3 extends over 15 amino acids. The ends lost 6 bases at V and 3 bases at J; junction bases unmatched: 9. The receptor comes from a human donor with multiple sclerosis. V is TRBV12-3 or TRBV12-4 and J is TRBJ1-1, with 8 positions matching TRBD1. The sequencing input was CD8+ T cells from PBMCs. CDR3 coding DNA: TGTGCCAGCAGAGGATGGGACAGGATCGACACTGAAGCTTTCTTT. Its protein is CASRGWDRIDTEAFF.